A selection of T cell receptor beta chains follows, all from one sample in a study of vaccination effects on CD4 cells after COVID-19. This table comes from immunoSEQ multiplex PCR, and its TCRdb copy is limited to in-frame clones, with some not included. This table holds about 70,000 clones, approximately 80% found once. No antigens are known for them. Sequenced material: CD4+ T cells from PBMCs cultured with SARS-CoV-2 spike peptides, taken before COVID-19 vaccination. The receptors shown here come from a human donor who received a COVID-19 vaccine. CDR3s include the opening cysteine and the closing phenylalanine or tryptophan. A D gene is named only where the DNA matches it firmly. Expanded clones are given a class, and other clones once, few, many or no size at all.

V	size	J	length	D	DNA	CDR3
TRBV19	NA	TRBJ1-5	13	NA	TGTGCCAGTAGCAGACAGTATAATCAGCCCCAGCATTTT	CASSRQYNQPQHF
TRBV18	once	TRBJ1-1	14	NA	TGTGCCAGCTCACTACAGCCAATGAACACTGAAGCTTTCTTT	CASSLQPMNTEAFF
TRBV19	NA	TRBJ1-4	15	TRBD1	TGTGCCAGCAGACCGGGACAGGTGATCAATGAAAAACTGTTTTTT	CASRPGQVINEKLFF
TRBV5-1	few	TRBJ2-2	14	NA	TGCGCCAGCCGAATGACAGAATACACCGGGGAGCTGTTTTTT	CASRMTEYTGELFF
TRBV7-2	few	TRBJ1-4	15	NA	TGTGCCAGCAGCTTAGGACAGTCAACTAATGAAAAACTGTTTTTT	CASSLGQSTNEKLFF
TRBV4-1	NA	TRBJ1-4	13	NA	TGCGCCAGCAGCCCACAGAATAATGAAAAACTGTTTTTT	CASSPQNNEKLFF
TRBV6-1	NA	TRBJ1-2	15	NA	TGTGCCAGCAGTGAACAGAATGAGCTTTTGGGCGGCTACACCTTC	CASSEQNELLGGYTF
TRBV15	NA	TRBJ2-5	14	NA	TGTGCCACCAGCAGGGTCATCTACCAAGAGACCCAGTACTTC	CATSRVIYQETQYF
TRBV19	NA	TRBJ2-5	16	TRBD2	TGTGCCAGTAGTATGGCCTCCCTTGGGACTATGGAGACCCAGTACTTC	CASSMASLGTMETQYF
TRBV5-1	NA	TRBJ1-1	14	NA	TGCGCCAGCAGCTTACTGACAGGAGACACTGAAGCTTTCTTT	CASSLLTGDTEAFF
TRBV18	NA	TRBJ2-1	14	TRBD2	TGTGCCAGCTCGGGGTATGGGACTAGCAATGAGCAGTTCTTC	CASSGYGTSNEQFF
TRBV28	NA	TRBJ1-6	18	NA	TGTGCCAGCAGTTCGCCGGGAGTCAAAGGCTCCTATAATTCACCCCTCCACTTT	CASSSPGVKGSYNSPLHF
TRBV7-8	NA	TRBJ1-3	16	NA	TGTGCCAGCAGCTTAGAAGGGATTCGCTCTGGAAACACCATATATTTT	CASSLEGIRSGNTIYF
TRBV3-1/TRBV3-2	NA	TRBJ1-6	14	NA	TGTGCCAGCCGTGCACAGGCCAATAATTCACCCCTCCACTTT	CASRAQANNSPLHF
TRBV5-4	NA	TRBJ2-3	16	TRBD2	TGTGCCAGCAGCTCGACTAGCGGGGGCACCACAGATACGCAGTATTTT	CASSSTSGGTTDTQYF
TRBV7-9	NA	TRBJ1-2	15	NA	TGTGCCAGCAGCACCGGACTGGGAGCTAACTATGGCTACACCTTC	CASSTGLGANYGYTF
TRBV15	NA	TRBJ2-5	16	TRBD1	TGTGCCACCAGCAGAGATCCCTCGGGACAGCAAGAGACCCAGTACTTC	CATSRDPSGQQETQYF
TRBV6-5	NA	TRBJ2-5	16	NA	TGTGCCAGCAGTTACTCGACAGATGTAGGGCAAGAGACCCAGTACTTC	CASSYSTDVGQETQYF
TRBV12-3/TRBV12-4	NA	TRBJ2-2	11	NA	TGTGCCAGCAGTTCGTCCGGGGAGCTGTTTTTT	CASSSSGELFF
TRBV5-1	NA	TRBJ2-3	19	TRBD2	TGCGCCAGCAGCTTTCGACCCGTGACTAGCGGGGCTCGCACAGATACGCAGTATTTT	CASSFRPVTSGARTDTQYF
TRBV5-1	NA	TRBJ2-5	14	NA	TGCGCCAGCAGGGCACCAGGTGGACAAGAGACCCAGTACTTC	CASRAPGGQETQYF
TRBV3-1/TRBV3-2	NA	TRBJ1-5	15	NA	TGTGCCAGCAGCCAAGGGGGACTTGGCAATCAGCCCCAGCATTTT	CASSQGGLGNQPQHF
TRBV7-3	NA	TRBJ1-1	14	NA	TGTGCCAGCAGCTCCCTGGCAGGGACCACTGAAGCTTTCTTT	CASSSLAGTTEAFF
TRBV12-3/TRBV12-4	NA	TRBJ1-1	13	NA	TGTGCCAGCAGCCGGACACGTAACACTGAAGCTTTCTTT	CASSRTRNTEAFF
TRBV6-4	few	TRBJ2-1	17	NA	TGTGCCAGCAGTGACTCGGGGCGGGGTAGGGGGAGGGATGAGCAGTTCTTC	CASSDSGRGRGRDEQFF